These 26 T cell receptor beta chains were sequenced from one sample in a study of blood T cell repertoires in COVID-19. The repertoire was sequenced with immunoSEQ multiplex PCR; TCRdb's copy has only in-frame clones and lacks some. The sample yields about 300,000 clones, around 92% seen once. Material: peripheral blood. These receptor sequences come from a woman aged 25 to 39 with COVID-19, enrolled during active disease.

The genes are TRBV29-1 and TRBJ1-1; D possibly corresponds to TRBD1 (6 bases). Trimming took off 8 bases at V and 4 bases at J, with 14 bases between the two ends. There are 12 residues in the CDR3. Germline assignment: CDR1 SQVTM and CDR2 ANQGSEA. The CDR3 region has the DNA TGCAGCTCGGGACATTTTTCCACTGAAGCTTTCTTT. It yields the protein CSSGHFSTEAFF.

The CDR3 DNA follows: TGTGCCAGCAGCATCCTGACAGGGAACCAAGAGACCCAGTACTTC. Its protein product is CASSILTGNQETQYF. The V gene is TRBV5-6, the J gene TRBJ2-5; the match to TRBD1 covers 7 bases. J was trimmed by 0 bases and V by 4 bases; bases with no gene match: 6. This CDR3 comprises 15 residues. Per germline, CDR1 SGHDT and CDR2 YYEEEE. Combining the CDR3 with reference TRBV5-6 and TRBJ2-5 gives the whole variable domain DAGVTQSPTHLIKTRGQQVTLRCSPKSGHDTVSWYQQALGQGPQFIFQYYEEEERQRGNFPDRFSGHQFPNYSSELNVNALLLGDSALYLCASSILTGNQETQYFGPGTRLLVL.

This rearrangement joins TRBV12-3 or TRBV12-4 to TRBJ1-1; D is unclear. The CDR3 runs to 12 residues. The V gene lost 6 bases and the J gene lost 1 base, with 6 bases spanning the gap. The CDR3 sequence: CASRRSNTEAFF. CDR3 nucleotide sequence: TGTGCCAGCAGGCGATCGAACACTGAAGCTTTCTTT.

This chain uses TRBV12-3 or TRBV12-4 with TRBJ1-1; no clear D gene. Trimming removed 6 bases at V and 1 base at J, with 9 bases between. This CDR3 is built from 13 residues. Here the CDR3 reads CASRNTANTEAFF. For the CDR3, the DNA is TGTGCCAGCAGAAATACAGCGAACACTGAAGCTTTCTTT.

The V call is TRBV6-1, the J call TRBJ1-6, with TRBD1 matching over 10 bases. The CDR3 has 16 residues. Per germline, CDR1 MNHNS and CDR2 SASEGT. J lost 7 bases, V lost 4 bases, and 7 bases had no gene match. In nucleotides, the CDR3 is TGTGCCAGCAGTGCGGGACAGGGGTTTCGGAATTCACCCCTCCACTTT. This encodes CASSAGQGFRNSPLHF.

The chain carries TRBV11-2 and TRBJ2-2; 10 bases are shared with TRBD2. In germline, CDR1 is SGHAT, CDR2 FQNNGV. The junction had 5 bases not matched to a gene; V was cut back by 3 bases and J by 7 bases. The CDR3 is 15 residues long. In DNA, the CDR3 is TGTGCCAGCAGCTTGGTAGCGGGGGGCGTCGGGGAGCTGTTTTTT. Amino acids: CASSLVAGGVGELFF.

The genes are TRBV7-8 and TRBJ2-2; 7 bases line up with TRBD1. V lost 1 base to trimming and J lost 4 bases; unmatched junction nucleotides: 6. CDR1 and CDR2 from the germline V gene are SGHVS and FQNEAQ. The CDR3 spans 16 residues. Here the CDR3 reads CASSLVARGTTGELFF. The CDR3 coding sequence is TGTGCCAGCAGCTTAGTGGCCAGGGGGACCACCGGGGAGCTGTTTTTT.

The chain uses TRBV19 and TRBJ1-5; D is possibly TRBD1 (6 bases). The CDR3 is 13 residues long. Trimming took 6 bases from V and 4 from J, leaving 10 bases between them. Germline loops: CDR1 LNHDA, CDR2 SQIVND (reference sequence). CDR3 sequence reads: CASSGTTNQPQHF. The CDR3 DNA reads TGTGCCAGTAGCGGGACAACTAATCAGCCCCAGCATTTT.

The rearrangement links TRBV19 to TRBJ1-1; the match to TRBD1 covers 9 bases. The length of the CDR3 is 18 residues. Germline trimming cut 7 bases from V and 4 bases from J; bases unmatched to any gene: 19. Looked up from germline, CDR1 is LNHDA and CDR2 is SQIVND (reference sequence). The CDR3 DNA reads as TGTGCCAGTACCGAGGGACAGGGTTATGGGGCCTGGACCACTGAAGCTTTCTTT. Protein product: CASTEGQGYGAWTTEAFF.

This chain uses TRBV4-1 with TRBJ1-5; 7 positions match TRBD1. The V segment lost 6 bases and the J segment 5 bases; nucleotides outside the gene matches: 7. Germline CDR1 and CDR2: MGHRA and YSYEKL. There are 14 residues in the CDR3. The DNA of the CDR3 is TGCGCCAGCAGTGTCGGCAGGGGGGATCAGCCCCAGCATTTT. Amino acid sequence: CASSVGRGDQPQHF.

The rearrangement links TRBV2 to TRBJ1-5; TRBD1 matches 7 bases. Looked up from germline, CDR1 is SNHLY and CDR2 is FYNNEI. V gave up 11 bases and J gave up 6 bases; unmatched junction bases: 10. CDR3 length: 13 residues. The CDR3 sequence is CAGHTGVGQPQHF. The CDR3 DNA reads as TGTGCCGGGCATACAGGGGTGGGTCAGCCCCAGCATTTT.

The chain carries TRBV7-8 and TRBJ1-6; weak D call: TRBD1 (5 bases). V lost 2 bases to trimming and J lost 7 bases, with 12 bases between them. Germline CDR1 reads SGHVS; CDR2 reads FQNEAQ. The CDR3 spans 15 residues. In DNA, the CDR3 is TGTGCCAGCAGCTTACGGTCAGGGTTGAATTCACCCCTCCACTTT. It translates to CASSLRSGLNSPLHF.

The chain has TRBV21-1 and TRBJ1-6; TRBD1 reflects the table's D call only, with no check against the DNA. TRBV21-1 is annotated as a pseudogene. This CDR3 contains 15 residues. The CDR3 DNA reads TGTGCCAGCAGCACAAACAGGGCCAGGAATTCACCCCTCCACTTT. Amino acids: CASSTNRARNSPLHF.

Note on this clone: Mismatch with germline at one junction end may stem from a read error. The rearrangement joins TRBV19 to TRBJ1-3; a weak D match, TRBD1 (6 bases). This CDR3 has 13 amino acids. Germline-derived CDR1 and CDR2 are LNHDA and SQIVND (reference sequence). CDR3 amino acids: CASSIAPGQPGEF. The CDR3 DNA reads TGTGCCAGTAGTATAGCCCCGGGACAACCAGGGGAGTTT.

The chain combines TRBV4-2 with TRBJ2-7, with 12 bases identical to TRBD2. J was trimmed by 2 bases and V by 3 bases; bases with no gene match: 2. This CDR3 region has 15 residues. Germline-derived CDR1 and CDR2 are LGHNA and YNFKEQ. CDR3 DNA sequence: TGTGCCAGCAGCCACACTAGCGGGGGGACCTACGAGCAGTACTTC. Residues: CASSHTSGGTYEQYF.

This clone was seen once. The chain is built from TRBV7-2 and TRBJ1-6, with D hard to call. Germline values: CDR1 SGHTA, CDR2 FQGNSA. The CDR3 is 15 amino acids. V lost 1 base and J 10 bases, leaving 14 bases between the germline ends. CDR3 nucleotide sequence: TGTGCCAGCAGCTTAGTAGGCCCGGGAATGTCACCCCTCCACTTT. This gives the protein CASSLVGPGMSPLHF.

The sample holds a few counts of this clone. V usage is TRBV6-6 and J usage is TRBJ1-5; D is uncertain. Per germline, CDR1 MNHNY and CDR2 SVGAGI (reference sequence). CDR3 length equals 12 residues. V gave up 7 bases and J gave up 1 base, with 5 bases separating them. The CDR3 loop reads CASTLSNQPQHF. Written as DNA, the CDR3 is TGTGCCAGCACCCTCAGCAATCAGCCCCAGCATTTT.

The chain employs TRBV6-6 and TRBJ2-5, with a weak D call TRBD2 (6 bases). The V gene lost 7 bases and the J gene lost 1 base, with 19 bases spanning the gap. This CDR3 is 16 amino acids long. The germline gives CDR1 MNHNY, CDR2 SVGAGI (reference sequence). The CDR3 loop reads CASTRGGAESQETQYF. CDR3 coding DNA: TGTGCCAGCACCCGCGGCGGGGCAGAGAGCCAAGAGACCCAGTACTTC.

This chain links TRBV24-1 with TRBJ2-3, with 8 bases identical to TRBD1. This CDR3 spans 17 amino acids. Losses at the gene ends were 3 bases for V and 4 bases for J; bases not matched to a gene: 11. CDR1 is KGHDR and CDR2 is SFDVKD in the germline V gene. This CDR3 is CATSDIHEQGVSDTQYF. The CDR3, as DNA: TGTGCCACCAGTGATATCCACGAACAGGGGGTGTCAGATACGCAGTATTTT.

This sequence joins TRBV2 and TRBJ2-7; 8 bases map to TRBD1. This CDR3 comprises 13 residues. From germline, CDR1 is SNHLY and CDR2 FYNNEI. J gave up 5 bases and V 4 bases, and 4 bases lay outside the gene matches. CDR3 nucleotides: TGTGCCAGCAGTGCCGAACAGGGGGACGAGCAGTACGTC. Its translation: CASSAEQGDEQYV.

The CDR3: CASSRTSGGETQYF. CDR3 nucleotides: TGTGCCAGCAGCCGGACTAGCGGGGGTGAGACCCAGTACTTC. This chain uses TRBV7-7 with TRBJ2-5, with 13 bases fitting TRBD2. CDR1 and CDR2 (germline): SSHAT, FNYEAQ (reference sequence). V lost 5 bases, J lost 5 bases, and 2 bases stayed unmatched. This CDR3 is 14 amino acids long.

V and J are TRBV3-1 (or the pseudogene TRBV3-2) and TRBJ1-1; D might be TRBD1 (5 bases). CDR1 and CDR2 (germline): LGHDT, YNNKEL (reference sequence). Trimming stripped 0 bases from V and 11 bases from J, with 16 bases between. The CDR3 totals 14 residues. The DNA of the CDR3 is TGTGCCAGCAGCCAAGAAACACGCGACAGCCGGGCTTTCTTT. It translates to CASSQETRDSRAFF.

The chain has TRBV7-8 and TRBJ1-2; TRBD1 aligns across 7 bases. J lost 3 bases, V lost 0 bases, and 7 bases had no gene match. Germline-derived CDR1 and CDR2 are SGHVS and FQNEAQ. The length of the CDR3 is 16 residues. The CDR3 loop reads CASSLARQGVDYGYTF. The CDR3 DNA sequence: TGTGCCAGCAGCTTAGCACGGCAGGGGGTTGACTATGGCTACACCTTC.

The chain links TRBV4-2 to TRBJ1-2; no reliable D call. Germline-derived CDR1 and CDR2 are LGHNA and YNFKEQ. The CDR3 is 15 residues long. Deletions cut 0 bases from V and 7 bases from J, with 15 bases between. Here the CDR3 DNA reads TGTGCCAGCAGCCAAGATCGGACTAGTCTGGGTGGCTACACCTTC. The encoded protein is CASSQDRTSLGGYTF.

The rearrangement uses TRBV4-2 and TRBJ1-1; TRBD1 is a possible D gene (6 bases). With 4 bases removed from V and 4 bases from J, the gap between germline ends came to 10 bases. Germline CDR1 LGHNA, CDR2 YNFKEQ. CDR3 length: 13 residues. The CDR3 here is CASSPWDTTEAFF. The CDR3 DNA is TGTGCCAGCAGCCCTTGGGACACCACTGAAGCTTTCTTT.

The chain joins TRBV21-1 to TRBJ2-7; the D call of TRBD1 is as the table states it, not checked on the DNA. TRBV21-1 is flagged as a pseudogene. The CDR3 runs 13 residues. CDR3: CASTGDRVYEQYV. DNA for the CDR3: TGTGCCAGCACCGGGGACAGGGTATACGAGCAGTACGTC.